Below are 24 T cell receptor beta chains sequenced from a single sample in a study of pediatric ulcerative colitis. Produced via immunoSEQ multiplex PCR; TCRdb's table is partial and in-frame only. Among some 15,000 clones listed, roughly 80% were seen once. One to two pinch biopsies were taken from the rectum during colonoscopy. The sequenced material came from gut tissue. These receptor sequences come from a boy younger than 18 who was a control in a study of pediatric ulcerative colitis.

The V gene is TRBV25-1, the J gene TRBJ1-1, with D possibly matching TRBD1 (5 bases). CDR1 and CDR2 (germline): MGHDK, SYGVNS. The CDR3 spans 15 residues. V dropped 4 bases and J dropped 1 base, with 13 bases sitting between them. In DNA, the CDR3 is TGTGCCAGCAGTGGGTGGTCAGGGAAGAACACTGAAGCTTTCTTT. This sequence encodes CASSGWSGKNTEAFF.

The chain uses TRBV7-2 and TRBJ1-5; D remains ambiguous. CDR1 is SGHTA, CDR2 FQGNSA, per germline. The CDR3 is made up of 15 amino acids. V gave up 1 base and J gave up 0 bases, with 7 bases separating them. In DNA, the CDR3 is TGTGCCAGCAGCTTAGGGGAGACTAGCAATCAGCCCCAGCATTTT. This sequence encodes CASSLGETSNQPQHF.

To note about this clone: Other DNA variants within this sample encode the same CDR3. This chain joins TRBV19 and TRBJ2-3; 12 nucleotides align to TRBD2. The CDR3 consists of 16 residues. Germline-derived CDR1 and CDR2 are LNHDA and SQIVND (reference sequence). V lost 5 bases, J lost 2 bases, and 5 bases stayed unmatched. The CDR3 reads CASSPRTSGITDTQYF. The CDR3 DNA reads TGTGCCAGTAGTCCCCGGACTAGCGGGATCACAGATACGCAGTATTTT.

V usage is TRBV30 and J usage is TRBJ1-1; possibly TRBD1 for D (5 bases). Trimming left V 8 bases short and J 5 bases short, with 27 bases between. CDR1 and CDR2 (germline): GTSNPN, SVGIG (reference sequence). The CDR3 totals 16 residues. Here the CDR3 reads CASNRQSGLERTEAFF. In DNA, the CDR3 is TGTGCCAGCAACCGACAGTCGGGGTTAGAAAGGACTGAAGCTTTCTTT.

This chain links TRBV9 with TRBJ2-5, with D tentatively TRBD1 or TRBD2 (5 bases each). Trimming removed 1 base at V and 2 bases at J, with 9 bases between. The CDR3 contains 14 residues. CDR1 and CDR2 from the germline V gene are SGDLS and YYNGEE. The CDR3 nucleotides read TGTGCCAGCAGCGTATCGTGGGGGCAAGAGACCCAGTACTTC. As protein: CASSVSWGQETQYF. The whole variable domain, remainder taken from reference TRBV9 and TRBJ2-5, is DSGVTQTPKHLITATGQRVTLRCSPRSGDLSVYWYQQSLDQGLQFLIQYYNGEERAKGNILERFSAQQFPDLHSELNLSSLELGDSALYFCASSVSWGQETQYFGPGTRLLVL.

This clone was detected a few times. The chain combines TRBV7-3 with TRBJ2-2, with D perhaps matching TRBD1 (6 bases). With 1 base removed from V and 3 bases from J, the gap between germline ends came to 12 bases. CDR1 and CDR2 from the germline V gene are SGHTA and FQGTGA. The CDR3 extends over 16 amino acids. CDR3: CASSLRADSYTGELFF. CDR3 sequence (DNA): TGTGCCAGCAGCTTAAGGGCGGACAGCTACACCGGGGAGCTGTTTTTT. The full variable domain, in which reference TRBV7-3 and TRBJ2-2 provide the parts outside the CDR3, is GAGVSQTPSNKVTEKGKYVELRCDPISGHTALYWYRQSLGQGPEFLIYFQGTGAADDSGLPNDRFFAVRPEGSVSTLKIQRTERGDSAVYLCASSLRADSYTGELFFGEGSRLTVL.

This chain connects TRBV5-1 to TRBJ2-6; TRBD1 is a possible D gene (6 bases). The CDR3 is 16 residues long. Germline assignment: CDR1 SGHRS and CDR2 YFSETQ. V lost 6 bases to trimming and J lost 0 bases, with 13 bases between them. CDR3 DNA: TGCGCCAGCACTAGACAGGACAACTCTGGGGCCAACGTCCTGACTTTC. Protein sequence: CASTRQDNSGANVLTF.

V and J are TRBV7-8 and TRBJ2-1; possibly TRBD1 for D (8 bases). The CDR3 sequence is 18 residues long. Germline CDR1 reads SGHVS; CDR2 reads FQNEAQ. The V gene lost 4 bases and the J gene lost 2 bases, with 21 bases spanning the gap. CDR3: CASSWTGRALGPYNEQFF. CDR3 nucleotides: TGTGCCAGCAGCTGGACAGGGAGGGCACTAGGGCCCTACAATGAGCAGTTCTTC.

The chain couples TRBV7-6 to TRBJ2-2; D call uncertain. Germline V gene data show CDR1 as SGHVS and CDR2 as FNYEAQ. Trimming removed 5 bases from V and 0 bases from J, with 7 bases in between. The CDR3 consists of 14 residues. The CDR3 coding sequence is TGTGCCAGCAGCAAAAACACGAACACCGGGGAGCTGTTTTTT. Its protein product is CASSKNTNTGELFF.

J is TRBJ2-2 and V is TRBV30; TRBD2 agrees at 7 bases. In germline, CDR1 is GTSNPN, CDR2 SVGIG (reference sequence). V trimming: 4 bases; J trimming: 7 bases; junction bases outside the gene matches: 3. The CDR3 loop spans 12 amino acids. The CDR3, as DNA: TGTGCCTGGACACCGGGGGGCGGGGAGCTGTTTTTT. Its translation: CAWTPGGGELFF. The full variable domain, its missing parts supplied by reference TRBV30 and TRBJ2-2, is SQTIHQWPATLVQPVGSPLSLECTVEGTSNPNLYWYRQAAGRGLQLLFYSVGIGQISSEVPQNLSASRPQDRQFILSSKKLLLSDSGFYLCAWTPGGGELFFGEGSRLTVL.

The chain couples TRBV12-5 to TRBJ1-2; no clear D gene. Trimming pared 0 bases from V and 8 bases from J, leaving 7 bases between. Germline V CDR1 and CDR2: LGHNT, FRNRAP. The length of the CDR3 is 12 residues. The CDR3 sequence: CASGLVAGGYTF. DNA of the CDR3: TGTGCTAGTGGTTTGGTGGCCGGAGGCTACACCTTC. The full variable domain, with the rest looked up from reference TRBV12-5 and TRBJ1-2, is DARVTQTPRHKVTEMGQEVTMRCQPILGHNTVFWYRQTMMQGLELLAYFRNRAPLDDSGMPKDRFSAEMPDATLATLKIQPSEPRDSAVYFCASGLVAGGYTFGSGTRLTVV.

This clone was seen a single time. The chain is built from TRBV4-3 and TRBJ2-1, with TRBD2 matching 8 bases. Germline V gene data show CDR1 as LGHNA and CDR2 as YSLEER. CDR3 length: 15 residues. V was pared by 1 base and J by 7 bases, with 6 bases of the junction left unmatched. CDR3 amino acids: CASSQVLGTSNEQFF. The CDR3 DNA reads TGCGCCAGCAGCCAAGTTCTCGGGACTAGTAATGAGCAGTTCTTC.

The chain carries TRBV6-5 and TRBJ1-5, with D hard to call. The CDR3 covers 14 residues. Germline lookup yields CDR1 MNHEY and CDR2 SVGAGI. Trimming cost V 3 bases and J 5 bases, with 11 bases left between them. This CDR3 reads CASSYRREHQPQHF. DNA for the CDR3: TGTGCCAGCAGTTATCGTAGGGAACATCAGCCCCAGCATTTT.

The chain recombines TRBV11-3 with TRBJ2-3; the D gene is possibly TRBD1 (6 bases). Deletions cut 6 bases from V and 1 base from J, with 20 bases between. The CDR3 loop spans 17 amino acids. Germline CDR1 and CDR2: SGHNT and YENEEA. The CDR3 sequence: CASRAGIGKGGTDTQYF. The CDR3 coding sequence is TGTGCCAGCAGGGCCGGGATCGGGAAGGGGGGCACAGATACGCAGTATTTT.

The chain has TRBV5-1 and TRBJ1-4, with D maybe TRBD1 (6 bases). Trimming left V 2 bases short and J 8 bases short, with 13 bases between. Per the germline V gene, CDR1 is SGHRS and CDR2 is YFSETQ. The CDR3 has 14 amino acids. CDR3 bases: TGCGCCAGCAGCTTTTCGAGGGGGAGGGAAAAACTGTTTTTT. Its translation is CASSFSRGREKLFF.

The gene calls are TRBV7-9 and TRBJ1-5; 9 bases line up with TRBD1. This CDR3 spans 15 amino acids. V was clipped by 3 bases and J by 7 bases; unmatched bases: 7. The germline CDR1 and CDR2 sequences are SEHNR and FQNEAQ (reference sequence). CDR3 bases: TGTGCCAGCAGCTTCGGGACAGGGATTGGCCAGCCCCAGCATTTT. This codes for CASSFGTGIGQPQHF.

V and J are TRBV7-2 and TRBJ2-3; 10 nucleotides agree with TRBD2. CDR1 and CDR2 from the germline V gene are SGHTA and FQGNSA. The CDR3 sequence is 17 residues long. J lost 5 bases, V lost 4 bases, and 12 bases had no gene match. DNA for the CDR3: TGTGCCAGCAGCTGGCCTAGCGGGAGAATGGGGAAAGATACGCAGTATTTT. This codes for CASSWPSGRMGKDTQYF.

The J gene is TRBJ2-1, the V gene TRBV7-9, with 9 bases that match TRBD2. Germline assignment: CDR1 SEHNR and CDR2 FQNEAQ (reference sequence). V dropped 8 bases and J dropped 3; count of bases not matched to a gene: 5. The length of the CDR3 is 14 residues. The CDR3 bases are TGTGCCAGCGGTCTAGCGGGGCTCTACAATGAGCAGTTCTTC. It translates to CASGLAGLYNEQFF.

V gene TRBV5-1 combines with J gene TRBJ2-5; the D is unclear. CDR1 and CDR2 from the germline V gene are SGHRS and YFSETQ. The CDR3 runs to 12 residues. Trimming pared 3 bases from V and 4 bases from J, leaving 7 bases between. Written as DNA, the CDR3 is TGCGCCAGCAGCTCACGGTCAGAGACCCAGTACTTC. It yields the protein CASSSRSETQYF. The whole variable domain, remainder taken from reference TRBV5-1 and TRBJ2-5, is KAGVTQTPRYLIKTRGQQVTLSCSPISGHRSVSWYQQTPGQGLQFLFEYFSETQRNKGNFPGRFSGRQFSNSRSEMNVSTLELGDSALYLCASSSRSETQYFGPGTRLLVL.

This chain links TRBV2 with TRBJ1-5, with 7 bases identical to TRBD1. The length of the CDR3 is 16 residues. Looked up from germline, CDR1 is SNHLY and CDR2 is FYNNEI. V was clipped by 6 bases and J by 1 base; unmatched bases: 9. The CDR3 protein is CASRGQRAGSNQPQHF. The CDR3 nucleotides are TGTGCCAGCAGGGGACAGCGAGCCGGGAGCAATCAGCCCCAGCATTTT. The variable domain in full, completed from reference TRBV2 and TRBJ1-5, reads EPEVTQTPSHQVTQMGQEVILRCVPISNHLYFYWYRQILGQKVEFLVSFYNNEISEKSEIFDDQFSVERPDGSNFTLKIRSTKLEDSAMYFCASRGQRAGSNQPQHFGDGTRLSIL.

CDR3 sequence (DNA): TGCAGCTCCGGGGTCACTGAAGCTTTCTTT. Its protein is CSSGVTEAFF. The V gene is TRBV29-1, the J gene TRBJ1-1, with unresolved D. The CDR3 loop spans 10 amino acids. The V end was cut by 8 bases, the J end by 4 bases, with 8 bases between. Germline V gene lookup returns CDR1 SQVTM and CDR2 ANQGSEA.

This clone has just a few counts. This chain joins TRBV7-9 and TRBJ1-1; D not resolved. The V end lost 1 base, the J end lost 4 bases, and 13 bases lay between the germline ends. CDR1 SEHNR and CDR2 FQNEAQ come from the germline V gene (reference sequence). CDR3 length: 15 amino acids. CDR3 region: CASSLVFGDVTEAFF. In DNA form, the CDR3 reads TGTGCCAGCAGCTTAGTTTTCGGGGATGTCACTGAAGCTTTCTTT.

V and J are TRBV5-1 and TRBJ2-1; a weak D match, TRBD1 (5 bases). The germline gives CDR1 SGHRS, CDR2 YFSETQ. V lost 4 bases to trimming and J lost 1 base, with 6 bases between them. The CDR3 has 13 residues. CDR3 in amino acids: CASSRGSYNEQFF. CDR3 bases: TGCGCCAGCAGCAGGGGATCCTACAATGAGCAGTTCTTC.

The rearrangement uses TRBV5-1 and TRBJ2-3, with 8 positions matching TRBD1. Unmatched junction bases numbered 3, after V lost 1 base and J lost 2 bases. This CDR3 is 15 amino acids long. Germline V CDR1 and CDR2: SGHRS, YFSETQ. The CDR3 spells CASSLLTGVTDTQYF. The CDR3 coding sequence is TGCGCCAGCAGCTTGTTGACAGGGGTCACAGATACGCAGTATTTT. The full variable domain, its missing parts supplied by reference TRBV5-1 and TRBJ2-3, is KAGVTQTPRYLIKTRGQQVTLSCSPISGHRSVSWYQQTPGQGLQFLFEYFSETQRNKGNFPGRFSGRQFSNSRSEMNVSTLELGDSALYLCASSLLTGVTDTQYFGPGTRLTVL.